What follows is one TCR beta chain and its context. This sample stems from a study of T cells in Graves' hyperthyroidism and ophthalmopathy. Authors of the study amplified TCR beta CDR3 regions from RNA transcripts. HTBI primers were used for first-round RT-PCR of the TCR CDR3. TCRdb re-called the multiplex PCR reads through MiXCR, storing one row per CDR3 protein. This sample has roughly 660,000 distinct CDR3 sequences, with approximately 15% found just once. The CDR3 is made up of 14 amino acids. CDR1 is KGHSH, CDR2 LQKENI, per germline. Unmatched junction bases numbered 6, after V lost 6 bases and J lost 4 bases.

The chain combines TRBV18 with TRBJ2-1, with 7 bases that match TRBD2. Sequences were obtained from blood. The clonotype was recovered from a man aged 50 to 60 with Graves' hyperthyroidism. The CDR3 DNA reads as TGTGCCAGCTCTCCCCAGCGGGATTACAATGAGCAGTTCTTC. It encodes CASSPQRDYNEQFF.